This T cell receptor beta chain was recovered during a study of T cell changes during pregnancy in multiple sclerosis. The CDR3 runs to 13 residues. V was shortened by 0 bases and J by 2 bases, with 5 bases between the two germline ends. Germline V gene data show CDR1 as MNHEY and CDR2 as SVGAGI. Profiling relied on immunoSEQ multiplex PCR, and the TCRdb table lists in-frame clones only, not all of them. Of tens of thousands of clones listed, about 85% are singletons. The source material was peripheral blood, sampled before pregnancy. The chain uses TRBV6-5 and TRBJ2-7; D gene uncertain. This receptor was identified in a female donor with multiple sclerosis, enrolled in a pregnancy study. CDR3 amino acids: CASSYSTPYEQYF. The DNA of the CDR3 is TGTGCCAGCAGTTACTCGACTCCCTACGAGCAGTACTTC.